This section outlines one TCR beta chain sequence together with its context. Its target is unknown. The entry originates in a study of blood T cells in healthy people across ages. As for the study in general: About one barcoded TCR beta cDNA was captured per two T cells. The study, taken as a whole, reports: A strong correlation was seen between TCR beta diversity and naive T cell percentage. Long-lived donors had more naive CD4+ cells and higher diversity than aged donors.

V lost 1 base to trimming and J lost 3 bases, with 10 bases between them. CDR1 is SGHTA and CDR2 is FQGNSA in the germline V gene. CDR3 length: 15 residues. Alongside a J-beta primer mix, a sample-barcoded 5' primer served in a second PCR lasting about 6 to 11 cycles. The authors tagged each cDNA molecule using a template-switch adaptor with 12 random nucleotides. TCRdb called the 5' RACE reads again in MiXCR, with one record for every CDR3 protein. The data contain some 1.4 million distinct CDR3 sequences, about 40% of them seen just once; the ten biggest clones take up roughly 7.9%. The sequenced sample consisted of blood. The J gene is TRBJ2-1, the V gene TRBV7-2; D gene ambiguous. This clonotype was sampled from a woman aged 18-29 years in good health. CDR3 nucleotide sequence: TGTGCCAGCAGCTTAGTTGGGTTTAACTACAATGAGCAGTTCTTC. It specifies CASSLVGFNYNEQFF.